The TCR beta chain described here comes from a study of shared clonotypes between healthy human individuals. The CDR3 has 13 amino acids. Per the germline V gene, CDR1 is PRHDT and CDR2 is FYEKMQ (reference sequence). Assay: immunoSEQ multiplex PCR; the TCRdb copy retains only in-frame clones and omits some. Of roughly 530,000 clones detected, 90% to 96% appear once; the ten largest clones hold roughly 0.06%. This sequence originates from a woman between 25 and 40 years old in good health. Sequencing was performed on naive CD4+ T cells sorted from blood. As for subset: CD45RA+ positively selected. The chain couples TRBV13 to TRBJ2-5; TRBD1 matches at 9 bases. The J call may be in error: the DNA end matches TRBJ2-7 better. For the CDR3, the DNA is TGTGCCAGCAGCCGCGACAGGGGGTACGAGCAGTACTTC. This encodes CASSRDRGYEQYF.